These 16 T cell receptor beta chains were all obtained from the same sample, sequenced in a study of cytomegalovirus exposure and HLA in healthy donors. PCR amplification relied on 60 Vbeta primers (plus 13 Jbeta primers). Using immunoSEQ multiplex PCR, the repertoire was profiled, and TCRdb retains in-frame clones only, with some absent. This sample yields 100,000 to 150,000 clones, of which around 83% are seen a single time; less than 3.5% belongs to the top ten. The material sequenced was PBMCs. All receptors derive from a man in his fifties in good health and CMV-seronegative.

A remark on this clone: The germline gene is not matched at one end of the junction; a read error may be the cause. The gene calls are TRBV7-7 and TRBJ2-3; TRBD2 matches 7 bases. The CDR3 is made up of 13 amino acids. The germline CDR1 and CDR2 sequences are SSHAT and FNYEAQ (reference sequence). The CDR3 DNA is TGTGCTAGCAGCAGTTTGGGAGGGGATACGCAGTATTTT. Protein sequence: CASSSLGGDTQYF.

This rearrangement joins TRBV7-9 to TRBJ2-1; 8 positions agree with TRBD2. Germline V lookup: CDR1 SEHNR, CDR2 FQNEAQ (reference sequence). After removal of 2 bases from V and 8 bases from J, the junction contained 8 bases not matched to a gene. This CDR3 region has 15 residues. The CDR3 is CASSLFGGAVDEQFF. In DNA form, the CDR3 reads TGTGCCAGCAGCTTATTCGGGGGGGCCGTCGATGAGCAGTTCTTC. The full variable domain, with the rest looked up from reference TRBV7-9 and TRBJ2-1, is DTGVSQNPRHKITKRGQNVTFRCDPISEHNRLYWYRQTLGQGPEFLTYFQNEAQLEKSRLLSDRFSAERPKGSFSTLEIQRTEQGDSAMYLCASSLFGGAVDEQFFGPGTRLTVL.

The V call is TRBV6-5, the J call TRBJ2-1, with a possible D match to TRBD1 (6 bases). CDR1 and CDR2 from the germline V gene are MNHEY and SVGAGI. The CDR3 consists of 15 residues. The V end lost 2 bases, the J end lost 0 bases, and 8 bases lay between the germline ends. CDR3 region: CASSYTGSSYNEQFF. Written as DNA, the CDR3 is TGTGCCAGCAGTTACACAGGGAGCTCCTACAATGAGCAGTTCTTC.

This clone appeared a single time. This CDR3 reads CSLGADYGYTF. Here the CDR3 DNA reads TGCAGCCTAGGGGCGGACTATGGCTACACCTTC. The rearrangement joins TRBV29-1 to TRBJ1-2, with D possibly matching TRBD1 (5 bases). Trimming cost V 8 bases and J 3 bases, with 10 bases left between them. Germline V gene sequence: CDR1 SQVTM, CDR2 ANQGSEA. CDR3 length: 11 residues.

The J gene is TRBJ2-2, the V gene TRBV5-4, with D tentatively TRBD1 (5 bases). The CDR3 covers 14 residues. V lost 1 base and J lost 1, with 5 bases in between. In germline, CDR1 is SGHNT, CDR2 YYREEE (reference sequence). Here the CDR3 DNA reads TGTGCCAGCAGCTTGCAGGGGAACACCGGGGAGCTGTTTTTT. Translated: CASSLQGNTGELFF.

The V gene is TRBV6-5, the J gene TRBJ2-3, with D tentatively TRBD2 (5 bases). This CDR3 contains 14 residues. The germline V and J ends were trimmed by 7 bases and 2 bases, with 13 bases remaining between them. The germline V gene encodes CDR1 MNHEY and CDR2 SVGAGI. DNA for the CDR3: TGTGCCAGCACCCGACCGGGGTTCACAGATACGCAGTATTTT. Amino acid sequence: CASTRPGFTDTQYF.

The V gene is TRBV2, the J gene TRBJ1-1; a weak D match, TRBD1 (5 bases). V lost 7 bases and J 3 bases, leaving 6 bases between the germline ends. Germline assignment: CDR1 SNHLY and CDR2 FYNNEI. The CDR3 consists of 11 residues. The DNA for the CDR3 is TGTGCCAGCACGGGGGACACTGAAGCTTTCTTT. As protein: CASTGDTEAFF.

This CDR3 is CASSLRVNTEAFF. CDR3 sequence (DNA): TGTGCCAGCAGCCTCAGGGTGAACACTGAAGCTTTCTTT. The chain has TRBV5-6 and TRBJ1-1; perhaps TRBD1 as D (5 bases). The CDR3 loop spans 13 amino acids. Germline CDR1 reads SGHDT; CDR2 reads YYEEEE. Trimming cost V 4 bases and J 0 bases, with 7 bases left between them.

Here the CDR3 DNA reads TGTGCCAGCAGCTCTCCTAGCGGGGGGGCGTCCGGGGAGCTGTTTTTT. Translated: CASSSPSGGASGELFF. The chain carries TRBV4-2 and TRBJ2-2; 12 nucleotides match TRBD2. Germline loops: CDR1 LGHNA, CDR2 YNFKEQ. The CDR3 has 16 residues. V lost 5 bases and J lost 6; bases outside the gene matches: 7.

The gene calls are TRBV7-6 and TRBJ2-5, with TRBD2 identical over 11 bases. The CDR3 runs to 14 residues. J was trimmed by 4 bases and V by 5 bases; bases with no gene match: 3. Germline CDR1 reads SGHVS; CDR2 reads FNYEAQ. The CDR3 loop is CASSISGGVETQYF. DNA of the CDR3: TGTGCCAGCAGCATTAGCGGGGGGGTAGAGACCCAGTACTTC.

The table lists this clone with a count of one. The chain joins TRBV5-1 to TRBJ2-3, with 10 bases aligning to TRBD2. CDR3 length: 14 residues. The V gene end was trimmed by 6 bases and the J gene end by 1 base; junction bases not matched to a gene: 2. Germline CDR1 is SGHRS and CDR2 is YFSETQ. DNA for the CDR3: TGCGCCAGCACTAGCGGGGGCGGCACAGATACGCAGTATTTT. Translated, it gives CASTSGGGTDTQYF.

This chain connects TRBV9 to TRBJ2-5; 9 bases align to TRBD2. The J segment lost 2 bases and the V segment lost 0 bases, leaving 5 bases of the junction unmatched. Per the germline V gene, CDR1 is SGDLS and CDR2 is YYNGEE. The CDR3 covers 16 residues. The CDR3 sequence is CASSVGAGGKQETQYF. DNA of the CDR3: TGTGCCAGCAGCGTAGGGGCGGGGGGGAAACAAGAGACCCAGTACTTC.

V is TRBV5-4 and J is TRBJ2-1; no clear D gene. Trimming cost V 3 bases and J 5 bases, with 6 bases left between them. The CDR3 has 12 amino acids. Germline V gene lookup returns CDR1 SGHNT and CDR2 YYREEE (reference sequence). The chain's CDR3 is CASSSPDNEQFF. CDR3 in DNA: TGTGCCAGCAGCTCGCCGGACAATGAGCAGTTCTTC.

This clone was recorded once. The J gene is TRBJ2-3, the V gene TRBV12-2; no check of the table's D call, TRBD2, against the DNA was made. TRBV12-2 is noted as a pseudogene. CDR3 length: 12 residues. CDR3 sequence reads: CASRLVGGAQYF. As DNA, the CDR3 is TGTGCAAGTCGCTTAGTGGGGGGTGCGCAGTATTTT.

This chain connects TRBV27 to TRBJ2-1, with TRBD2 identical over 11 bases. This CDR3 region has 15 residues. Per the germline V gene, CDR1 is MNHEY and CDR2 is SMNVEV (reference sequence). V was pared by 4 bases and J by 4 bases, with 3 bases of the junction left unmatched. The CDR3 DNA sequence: TGTGCCAGCAGTTCCGGGACTAGCGGTTACAATGAGCAGTTCTTC. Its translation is CASSSGTSGYNEQFF.

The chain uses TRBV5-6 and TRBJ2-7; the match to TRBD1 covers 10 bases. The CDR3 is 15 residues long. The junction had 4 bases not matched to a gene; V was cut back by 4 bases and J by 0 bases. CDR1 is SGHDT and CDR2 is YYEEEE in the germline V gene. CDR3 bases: TGTGCCAGCAGCATCTGGACAGGGGGCTCCTACGAGCAGTACTTC. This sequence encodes CASSIWTGGSYEQYF.